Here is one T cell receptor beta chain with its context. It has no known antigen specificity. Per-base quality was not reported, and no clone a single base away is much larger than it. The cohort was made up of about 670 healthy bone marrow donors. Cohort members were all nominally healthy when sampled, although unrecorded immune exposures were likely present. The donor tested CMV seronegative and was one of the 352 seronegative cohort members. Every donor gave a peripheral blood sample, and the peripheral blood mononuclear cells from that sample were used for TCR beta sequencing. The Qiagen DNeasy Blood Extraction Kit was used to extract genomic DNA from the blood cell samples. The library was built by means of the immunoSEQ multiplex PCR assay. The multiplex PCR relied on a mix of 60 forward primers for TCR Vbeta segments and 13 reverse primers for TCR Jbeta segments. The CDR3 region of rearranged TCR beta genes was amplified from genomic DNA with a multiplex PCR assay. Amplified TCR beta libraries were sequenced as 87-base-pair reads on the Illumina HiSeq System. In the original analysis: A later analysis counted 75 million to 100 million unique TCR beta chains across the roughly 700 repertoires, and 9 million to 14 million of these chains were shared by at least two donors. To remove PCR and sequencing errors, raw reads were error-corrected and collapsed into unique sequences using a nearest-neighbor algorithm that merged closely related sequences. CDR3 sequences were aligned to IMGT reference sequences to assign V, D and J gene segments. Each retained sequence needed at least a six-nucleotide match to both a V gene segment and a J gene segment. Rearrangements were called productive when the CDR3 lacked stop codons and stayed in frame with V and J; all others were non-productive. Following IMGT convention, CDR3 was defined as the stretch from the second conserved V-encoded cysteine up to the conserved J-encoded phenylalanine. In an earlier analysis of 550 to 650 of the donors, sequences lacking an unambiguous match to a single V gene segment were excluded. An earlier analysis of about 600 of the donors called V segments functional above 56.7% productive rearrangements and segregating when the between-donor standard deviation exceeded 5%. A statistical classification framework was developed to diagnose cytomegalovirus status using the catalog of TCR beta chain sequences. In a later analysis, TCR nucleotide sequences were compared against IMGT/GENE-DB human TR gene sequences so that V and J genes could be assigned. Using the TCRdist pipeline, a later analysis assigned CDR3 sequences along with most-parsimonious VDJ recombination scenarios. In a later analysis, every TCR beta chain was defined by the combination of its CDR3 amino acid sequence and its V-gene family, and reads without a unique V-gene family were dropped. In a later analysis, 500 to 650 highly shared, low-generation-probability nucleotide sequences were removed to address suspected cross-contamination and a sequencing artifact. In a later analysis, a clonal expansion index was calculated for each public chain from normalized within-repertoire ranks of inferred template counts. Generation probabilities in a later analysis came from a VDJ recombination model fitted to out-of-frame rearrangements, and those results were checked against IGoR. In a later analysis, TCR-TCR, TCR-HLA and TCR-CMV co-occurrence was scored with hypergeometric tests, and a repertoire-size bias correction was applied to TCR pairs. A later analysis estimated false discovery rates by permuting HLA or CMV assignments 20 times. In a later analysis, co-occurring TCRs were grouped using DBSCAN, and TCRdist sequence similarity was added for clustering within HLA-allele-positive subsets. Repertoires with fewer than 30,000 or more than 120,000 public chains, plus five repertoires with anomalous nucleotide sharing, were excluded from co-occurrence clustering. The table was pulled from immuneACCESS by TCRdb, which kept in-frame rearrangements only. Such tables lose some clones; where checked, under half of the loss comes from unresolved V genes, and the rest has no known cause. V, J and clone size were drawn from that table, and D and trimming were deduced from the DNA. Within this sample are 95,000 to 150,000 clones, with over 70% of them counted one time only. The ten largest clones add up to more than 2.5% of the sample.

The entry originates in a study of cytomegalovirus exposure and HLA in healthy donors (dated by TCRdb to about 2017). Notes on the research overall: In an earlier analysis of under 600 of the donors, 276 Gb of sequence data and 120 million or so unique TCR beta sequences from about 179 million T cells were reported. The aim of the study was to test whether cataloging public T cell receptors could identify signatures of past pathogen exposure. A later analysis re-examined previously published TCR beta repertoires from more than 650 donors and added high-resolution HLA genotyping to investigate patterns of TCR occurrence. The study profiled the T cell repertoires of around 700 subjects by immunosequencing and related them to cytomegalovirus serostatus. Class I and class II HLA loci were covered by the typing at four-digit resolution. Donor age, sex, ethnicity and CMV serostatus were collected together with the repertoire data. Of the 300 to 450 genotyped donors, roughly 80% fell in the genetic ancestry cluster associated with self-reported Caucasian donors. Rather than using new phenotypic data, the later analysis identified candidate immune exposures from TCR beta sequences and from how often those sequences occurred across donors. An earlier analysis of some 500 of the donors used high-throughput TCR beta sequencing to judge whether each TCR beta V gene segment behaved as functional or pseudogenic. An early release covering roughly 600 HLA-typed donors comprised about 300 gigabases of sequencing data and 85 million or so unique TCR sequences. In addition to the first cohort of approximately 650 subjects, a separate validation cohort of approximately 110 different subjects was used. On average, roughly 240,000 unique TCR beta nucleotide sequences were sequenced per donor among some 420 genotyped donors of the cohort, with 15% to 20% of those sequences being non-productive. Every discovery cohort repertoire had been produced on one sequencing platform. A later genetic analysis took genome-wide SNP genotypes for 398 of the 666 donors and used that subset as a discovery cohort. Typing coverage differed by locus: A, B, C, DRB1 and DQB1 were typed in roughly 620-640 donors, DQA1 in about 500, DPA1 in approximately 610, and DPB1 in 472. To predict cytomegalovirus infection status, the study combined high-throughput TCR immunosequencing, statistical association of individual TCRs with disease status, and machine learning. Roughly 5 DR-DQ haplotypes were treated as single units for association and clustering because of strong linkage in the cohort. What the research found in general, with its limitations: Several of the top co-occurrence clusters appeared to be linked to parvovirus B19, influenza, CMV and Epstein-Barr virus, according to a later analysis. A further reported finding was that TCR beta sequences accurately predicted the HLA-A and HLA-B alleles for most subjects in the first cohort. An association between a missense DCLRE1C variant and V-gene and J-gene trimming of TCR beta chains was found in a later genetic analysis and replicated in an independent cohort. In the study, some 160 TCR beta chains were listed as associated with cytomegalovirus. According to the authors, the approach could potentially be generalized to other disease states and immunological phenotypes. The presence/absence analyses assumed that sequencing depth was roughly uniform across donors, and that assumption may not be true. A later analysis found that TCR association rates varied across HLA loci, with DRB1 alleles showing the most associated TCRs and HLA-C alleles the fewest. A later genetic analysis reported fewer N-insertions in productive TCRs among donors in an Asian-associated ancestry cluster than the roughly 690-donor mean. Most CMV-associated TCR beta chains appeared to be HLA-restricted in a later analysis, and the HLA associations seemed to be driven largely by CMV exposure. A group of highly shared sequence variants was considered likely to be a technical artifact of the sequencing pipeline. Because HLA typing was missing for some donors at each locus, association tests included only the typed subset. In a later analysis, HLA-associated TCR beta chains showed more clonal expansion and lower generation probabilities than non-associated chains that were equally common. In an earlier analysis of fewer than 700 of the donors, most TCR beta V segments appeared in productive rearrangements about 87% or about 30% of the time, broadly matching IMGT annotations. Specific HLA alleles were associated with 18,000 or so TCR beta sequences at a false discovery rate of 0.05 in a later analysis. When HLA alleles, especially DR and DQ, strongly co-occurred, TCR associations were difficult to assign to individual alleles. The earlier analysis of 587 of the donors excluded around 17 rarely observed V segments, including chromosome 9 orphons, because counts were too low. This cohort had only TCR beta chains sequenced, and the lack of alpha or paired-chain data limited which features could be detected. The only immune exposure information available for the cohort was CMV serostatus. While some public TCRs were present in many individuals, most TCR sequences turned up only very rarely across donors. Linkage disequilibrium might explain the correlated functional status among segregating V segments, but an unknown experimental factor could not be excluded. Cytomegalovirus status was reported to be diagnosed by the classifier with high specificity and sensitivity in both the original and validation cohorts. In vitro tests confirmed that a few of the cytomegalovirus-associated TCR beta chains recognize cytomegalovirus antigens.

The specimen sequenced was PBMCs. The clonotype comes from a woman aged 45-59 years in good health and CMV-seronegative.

The CDR3 reads CASRTGTGANVLTF. The bases read TGTGCCAGCAGGACAGGGACTGGGGCCAACGTCCTGACTTTC. This receptor chain uses TRBV2 and TRBJ2-6; TRBD1 agrees with 7 junctional bases. V ends up 6 bases short and J 2 bases short, with an unmatched junction base count of 1. Taken from cysteine to phenylalanine, the CDR3 has 14 residues. Only CDR3 DNA remains: 42 bases, in frame from the first base. CDR1 and CDR2, looked up from the germline V gene, are SNHLY and FYNNEI.